This TCR beta chain came from a study of T cells after yellow fever vaccination. TCRdb analysed the 5' RACE reads with MiXCR anew, one entry per CDR3 protein. The sample includes under 150,000 distinct CDR3 sequences, about 16% of them seen just once. This clonotype came up a few times. Material: CD8+ T cells sorted from PBMCs, obtained 5 days after the yellow fever booster vaccination. The sequence came from a man aged 18 to 35 who received the YFV17D yellow fever vaccine.

The CDR3 region is CSAASDRGRETQYF. The CDR3 DNA sequence: TGCAGTGCTGCCTCAGACAGGGGGAGAGAGACCCAGTACTTC. The chain couples TRBV20-1 to TRBJ2-5; 9 nucleotides agree with TRBD1. Trimming cost V 5 bases and J 4 bases; bases outside gene matches: 8. The CDR3 spans 14 residues. Germline assignment: CDR1 DFQATT and CDR2 SNEGSKA (reference sequence).